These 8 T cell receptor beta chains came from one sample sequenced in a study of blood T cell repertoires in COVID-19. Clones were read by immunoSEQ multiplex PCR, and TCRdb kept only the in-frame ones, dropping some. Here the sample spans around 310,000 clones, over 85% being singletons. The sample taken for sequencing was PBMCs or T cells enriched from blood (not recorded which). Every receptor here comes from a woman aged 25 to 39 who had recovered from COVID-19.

The CDR3 is CASSQAEGGMGEKLFF. CDR3 sequence (DNA): TGCGCCAGCAGCCAAGCGGAAGGGGGCATGGGTGAAAAACTGTTTTTT. The chain combines TRBV4-3 with TRBJ1-4, with 7 bases that match TRBD1. Germline V lookup: CDR1 LGHNA, CDR2 YSLEER. This CDR3 has 16 amino acids. V dropped 1 base and J dropped 7; count of bases not matched to a gene: 9.

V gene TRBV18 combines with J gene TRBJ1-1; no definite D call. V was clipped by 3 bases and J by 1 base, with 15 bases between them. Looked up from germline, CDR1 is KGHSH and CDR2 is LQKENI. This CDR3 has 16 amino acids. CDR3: CASSPPDTPGNTEAFF. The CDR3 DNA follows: TGTGCCAGCTCACCCCCCGATACCCCGGGGAACACTGAAGCTTTCTTT.

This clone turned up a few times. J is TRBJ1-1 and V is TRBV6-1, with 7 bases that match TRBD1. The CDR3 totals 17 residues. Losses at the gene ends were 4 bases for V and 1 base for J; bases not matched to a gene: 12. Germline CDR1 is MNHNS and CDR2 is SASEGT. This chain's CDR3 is CASSGAPGTAKNTEAFF. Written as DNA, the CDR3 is TGTGCCAGCAGTGGGGCCCCCGGGACAGCCAAGAACACTGAAGCTTTCTTT.

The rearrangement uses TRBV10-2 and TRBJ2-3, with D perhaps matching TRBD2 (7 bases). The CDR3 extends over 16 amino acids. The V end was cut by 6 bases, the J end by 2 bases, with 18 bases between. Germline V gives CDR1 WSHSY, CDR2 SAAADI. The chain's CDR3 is CASRSLAGATTDTQYF. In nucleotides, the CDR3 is TGCGCCAGCAGATCTCTGGCGGGGGCCACCACAGATACGCAGTATTTT.

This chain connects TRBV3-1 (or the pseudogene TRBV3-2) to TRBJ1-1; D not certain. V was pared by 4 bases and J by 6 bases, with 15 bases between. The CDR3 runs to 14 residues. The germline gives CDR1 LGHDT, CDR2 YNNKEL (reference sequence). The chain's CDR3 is CASSLGGRDAEAFF. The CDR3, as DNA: TGTGCCAGCAGCCTTGGAGGGAGAGATGCTGAAGCTTTCTTT.

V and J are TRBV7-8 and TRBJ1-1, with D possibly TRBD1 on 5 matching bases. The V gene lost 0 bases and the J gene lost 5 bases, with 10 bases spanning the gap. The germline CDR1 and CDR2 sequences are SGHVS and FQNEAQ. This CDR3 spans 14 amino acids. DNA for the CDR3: TGTGCCAGCAGCTTAGCGGGAGGGGTGACTGAAGCTTTCTTT. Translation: CASSLAGGVTEAFF.

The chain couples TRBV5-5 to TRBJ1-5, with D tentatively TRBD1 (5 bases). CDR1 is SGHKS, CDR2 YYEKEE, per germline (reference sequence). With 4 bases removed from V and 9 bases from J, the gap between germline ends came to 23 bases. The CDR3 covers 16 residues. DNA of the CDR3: TGTGCCAGCAGCCCTACATCGGGGGGTTATGGTGGGCCCCAGCATTTT. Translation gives CASSPTSGGYGGPQHF.

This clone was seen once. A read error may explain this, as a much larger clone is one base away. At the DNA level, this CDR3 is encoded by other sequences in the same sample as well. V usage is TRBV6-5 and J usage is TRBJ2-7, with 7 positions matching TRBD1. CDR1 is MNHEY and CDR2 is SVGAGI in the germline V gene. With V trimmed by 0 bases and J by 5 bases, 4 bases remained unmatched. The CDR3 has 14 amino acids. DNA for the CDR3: TGTGCCAGCAGTTACTCAAAGGGGGCCCACGAGCAGTACTTC. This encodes CASSYSKGAHEQYF.